This T cell receptor beta chain derives from a study of blood T cell repertoires in COVID-19. TCRdb's table, derived via immunoSEQ multiplex PCR, lists solely in-frame clones and lacks some. The sample has about 300,000 clones; 70% to 90% are singletons. The length of the CDR3 is 15 residues. The V gene's germline CDR1 is SGHTA and CDR2 FQGTGA. V was cut by 5 bases and J by 5 bases, with 15 bases left in between. The chain combines TRBV7-3 with TRBJ2-2; D uncertain. The TCR sequence derives from a woman younger than 30 who had recovered from COVID-19. Sequences were obtained from PBMCs or T cells enriched from blood (not recorded which). The CDR3 loop is CASSRVTGWTGELFF. Written as DNA, the CDR3 is TGTGCCAGCAGCCGGGTGACTGGGTGGACCGGGGAGCTGTTTTTT.